The T cell receptor beta chain described here comes from a study of blood T cell repertoires in COVID-19. This clone was detected only a few times. Germline CDR1 is MNHEY and CDR2 is SMNVEV (reference sequence). The V gene end was trimmed by 5 bases and the J gene end by 7 bases; junction bases not matched to a gene: 11. CDR3 length equals 16 residues. Produced via immunoSEQ multiplex PCR; TCRdb's table is partial and in-frame only. The table shows about 180,000 clones, with about 79% occurring only once. The TCR sequence derives from a woman aged 70-85 years with acute or convalescent COVID-19. V and J are TRBV27 and TRBJ1-5; 10 bases line up with TRBD1. Material for sequencing was peripheral blood. This CDR3 is CASSVGTGDRYQPQHF. In nucleotides, the CDR3 is TGTGCCAGCAGTGTTGGGACAGGGGATCGGTACCAGCCCCAGCATTTT.